This section outlines one T cell receptor (beta chain) sequence together with its context. This specimen comes from a study of CD8 T cells in Susac syndrome. TCR beta from blood CD8+ and CD4+ T cells was sequenced. The CD8+ and CD4+ T cells were negatively isolated, with the TEMRA cells enriched by FACS. Reverse transcription of roughly 0.5 to 1 ug RNA was performed with random hexamers. Amplification of TCR beta CDR3 by immunoSEQ multiplex PCR spanned 54 Vbeta and 13 Jbeta. TCRdb re-derived calls from the immunoSEQ multiplex PCR reads in MiXCR, one entry per CDR3 protein. The sample has some 200,000 distinct CDR3 sequences, about 95% seen once. The CDR3 is made up of 14 amino acids. Germline CDR1 and CDR2: LNHDA and SQIVND (reference sequence). With 3 bases clipped from V and 3 bases from J, the junction kept 3 bases outside the gene matches.

This sequence originates from a human donor with multiple sclerosis. Material for sequencing was CD4+ T cells from PBMCs. The chain joins TRBV19 to TRBJ1-2; 8 nucleotides align to TRBD1. CDR3: CASSIQGADYGYTF. The CDR3 bases are TGTGCCAGTAGTATCCAGGGGGCGGACTATGGCTACACCTTC.